The T cell receptor (beta chain) under discussion was sequenced for a study of blood T cell repertoires in COVID-19. Study summary: Sites across the United States, Italy and Spain contributed samples from acute and convalescent COVID-19. T cells, B-cell-depleted T cells, or PBMCs provided the cDNA or gDNA that served as material.

There are 13 residues in the CDR3. Germline V gives CDR1 SGDLS, CDR2 YYNGEE. V was cut by 4 bases and J by 6 bases, with 14 bases left in between. As handled by the study authors: Reference gene primer amplification gave nucleated cell count estimates. Repertoires were generated with immunoSEQ multiplex PCR, while TCRdb's copy carries only in-frame clones and drops some. V and J calls and clone size are as listed in that table; D and trimming were resolved from the DNA. The table lists nearly 35,000 clones, around 87% of them singletons. The chain employs TRBV9 and TRBJ2-7, with D perhaps TRBD1 (5 bases). The material sequenced was peripheral blood. The sequence came from a man aged 65-85 years with acute or convalescent COVID-19. The CDR3 is CASSPSRVSEQYF. In DNA form, the CDR3 reads TGTGCCAGCAGCCCCAGCAGGGTGAGCGAGCAGTACTTC.